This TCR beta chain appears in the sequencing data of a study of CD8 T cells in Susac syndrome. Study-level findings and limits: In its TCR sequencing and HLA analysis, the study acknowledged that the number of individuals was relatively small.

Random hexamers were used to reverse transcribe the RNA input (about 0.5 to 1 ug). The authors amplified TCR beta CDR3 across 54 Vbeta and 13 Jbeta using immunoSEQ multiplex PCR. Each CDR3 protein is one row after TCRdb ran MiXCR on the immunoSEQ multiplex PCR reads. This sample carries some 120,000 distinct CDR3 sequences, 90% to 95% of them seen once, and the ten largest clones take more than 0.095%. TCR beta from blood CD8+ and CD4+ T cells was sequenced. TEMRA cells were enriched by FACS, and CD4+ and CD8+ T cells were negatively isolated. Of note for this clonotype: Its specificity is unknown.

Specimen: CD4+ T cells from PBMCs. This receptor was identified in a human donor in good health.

Here the CDR3 reads CASSLERAARNEQYF. The CDR3 nucleotides are TGCGCCAGCAGCTTGGAACGGGCGGCTAGGAACGAGCAGTACTTC. The chain recombines TRBV5-1 with TRBJ2-7; D unresolved. This CDR3 region has 15 residues. Germline V gene data show CDR1 as SGHRS and CDR2 as YFSETQ. Trimming stripped 0 bases from V and 5 bases from J, with 15 bases between. The variable domain in full, with the rest retrieved from reference TRBV5-1 and TRBJ2-7, is KAGVTQTPRYLIKTRGQQVTLSCSPISGHRSVSWYQQTPGQGLQFLFEYFSETQRNKGNFPGRFSGRQFSNSRSEMNVSTLELGDSALYLCASSLERAARNEQYFGPGTRLTVT.